This T cell receptor beta chain emerged from a study of T cell clonality in common variable immunodeficiency. Regarding the study as a whole: In common variable immunodeficiency, TCR beta chains reportedly carried fewer deletions and N-nucleotide insertions.

Germline assignment: CDR1 GTSNPN and CDR2 SVGIG (reference sequence). V shed 3 bases and J 7 bases; nucleotides not matched to a gene: 8. The CDR3 covers 13 residues. Data came from immunoSEQ multiplex PCR; TCRdb stores just in-frame clones and leaves some out. The repertoire shows fewer than 40,000 clones, none seen only once; the top ten take about 5%. Notes on this clone: Its specificity is unknown. Read coverage stops 3 residues before the CDR3 terminus; the germline J gene supplies the remainder.

The TCR was taken from a human donor with common variable immunodeficiency. The chain couples TRBV30 to TRBJ1-2, with TRBD1 matching over 7 bases. Sequences were obtained from peripheral blood mononuclear cells. This chain's CDR3 is CAWRSTGAAGYTF. The covered CDR3 bases are TGTGCCTGGAGGTCCACAGGGGCGGCTGGC.